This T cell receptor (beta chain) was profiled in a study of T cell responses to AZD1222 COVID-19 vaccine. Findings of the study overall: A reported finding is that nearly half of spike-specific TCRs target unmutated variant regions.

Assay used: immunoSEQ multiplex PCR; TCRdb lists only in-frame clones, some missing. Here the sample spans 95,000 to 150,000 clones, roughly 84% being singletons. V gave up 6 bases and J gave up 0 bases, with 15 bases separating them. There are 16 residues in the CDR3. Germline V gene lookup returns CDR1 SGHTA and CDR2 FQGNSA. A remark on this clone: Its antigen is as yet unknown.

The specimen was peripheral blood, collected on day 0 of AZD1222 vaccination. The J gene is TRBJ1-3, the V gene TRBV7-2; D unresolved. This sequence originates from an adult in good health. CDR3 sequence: CASSQPLTVSGNTIYF. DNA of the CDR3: TGTGCCAGCAGTCAACCCCTTACGGTCTCTGGAAACACCATATATTTT.